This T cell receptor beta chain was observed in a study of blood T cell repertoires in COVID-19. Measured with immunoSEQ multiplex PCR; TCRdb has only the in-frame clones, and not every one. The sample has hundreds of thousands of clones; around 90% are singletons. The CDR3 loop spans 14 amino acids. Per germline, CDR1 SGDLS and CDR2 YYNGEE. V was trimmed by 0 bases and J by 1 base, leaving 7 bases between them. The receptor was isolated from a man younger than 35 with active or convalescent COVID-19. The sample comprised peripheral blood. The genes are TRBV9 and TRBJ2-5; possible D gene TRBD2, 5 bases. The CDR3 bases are TGTGCCAGCAGCGTAGGGCTAGCCCAAGAGACCCAGTACTTC. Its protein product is CASSVGLAQETQYF.